This TCR beta chain originates from a study of graft-versus-host responses after intestinal transplantation. Overall study: The study gave all recipients anti-thymocyte globulin induction, then tacrolimus and steroids for roughly 3 years. Points from the study as a whole: GvH clones turned up in recipient marrow; some had shown up first in ileum or blood. In patients with graft-donor T cell macrochimerism, allograft graft-versus-host to host-versus-graft clonal ratios were high.

Repertoires were generated with immunoSEQ multiplex PCR, while TCRdb's copy carries only in-frame clones and drops some. The sample includes around 120,000 clones, roughly 95% of them seen just once. As concerns this clone: Its antigen remains unknown. This same CDR3 is encoded by further DNA sequences in the sample.

Germline CDR1 reads MDHEN; CDR2 reads SYDVKM. This CDR3 has 12 residues. The V end lost 3 bases, the J end lost 0 bases, and 3 bases lay between the germline ends. The rearrangement links TRBV28 to TRBJ2-7; D call uncertain. Here the sequenced sample was unstimulated CD8+ T cells sorted from spleen or lymph node cells, taken before intestinal transplant. The sequence was collected from a human donor who received an intestinal transplant. The CDR3 DNA follows: TGTGCCAGCAGTTTTAGCTCCTACGAGCAGTACTTC. Amino acids: CASSFSSYEQYF.